The 27 T cell receptor beta chains presented below share a single source sample, sequenced in a study of blood T cell repertoires in COVID-19. The method was immunoSEQ multiplex PCR; TCRdb's version includes in-frame clones alone and lacks a portion of them. The top ten clones hold roughly 8% of a sample with roughly 150,000 clones, 79% of them seen once. The sample was peripheral blood. Receptor source: a woman aged 60-75 years with COVID-19, enrolled during active disease.

The chain links TRBV7-2 to TRBJ2-3; possible D gene TRBD1, 6 bases. Germline CDR1 and CDR2: SGHTA and FQGNSA. Trimming left V 8 bases short and J 0 bases short, with 15 bases between. This CDR3 comprises 15 residues. CDR3 sequence: CASLKHRASTDTQYF. For the CDR3, the DNA is TGTGCCAGCCTAAAACACAGGGCTAGCACAGATACGCAGTATTTT.

The chain is built from TRBV5-1 and TRBJ2-3, with 8 bases fitting TRBD2. The CDR3 loop spans 15 amino acids. Trimming cost V 2 bases and J 6 bases; bases outside gene matches: 8. Germline V lookup: CDR1 SGHRS, CDR2 YFSETQ. For the CDR3, the DNA is TGCGCCAGCAGCTTAACAGCGGGGGTGCTGGATACGCAGTATTTT. It yields the protein CASSLTAGVLDTQYF.

This chain uses TRBV18 with TRBJ2-2, with TRBD2 matching 9 bases. J lost 4 bases, V lost 2 bases, and 5 bases had no gene match. Looked up from germline, CDR1 is KGHSH and CDR2 is LQKENI. The CDR3 has 16 residues. CDR3 nucleotide sequence: TGTGCCAGCTCACCAAGAAGCGGGGGGACCACCGGGGAGCTGTTTTTT. It translates to CASSPRSGGTTGELFF.

The chain is built from TRBV10-3 and TRBJ2-3, with 10 bases fitting TRBD2. With 6 bases clipped from V and 10 bases from J, the junction kept 13 bases outside the gene matches. The CDR3 has 15 amino acids. From germline, CDR1 is ENHRY and CDR2 SYGVKD. CDR3 loop: CAIRNPSGGALAQYF. The CDR3 DNA reads TGTGCCATCAGAAACCCCAGCGGGGGGGCTTTGGCGCAGTATTTT.

V usage is TRBV7-3 and J usage is TRBJ1-1; the match to TRBD1 covers 7 bases. Germline loops: CDR1 SGHTA, CDR2 FQGTGA. V shed 5 bases, J shed 3 bases, and the junction held 9 bases outside the gene matches. The CDR3 extends over 15 amino acids. This CDR3 reads CASSVTGARHTEAFF. DNA of the CDR3: TGTGCCAGCAGCGTTACAGGGGCGCGGCACACTGAAGCTTTCTTT.

This clone has only a few counts. CDR3 in DNA: TGTGCCAGTAGTAGCAGGGGGCATCCCACAGATACGCAGTATTTT. It codes for CASSSRGHPTDTQYF. The chain uses TRBV19 and TRBJ2-3; 8 bases are shared with TRBD1. V shed 4 bases, J shed 2 bases, and the junction held 5 bases outside the gene matches. This CDR3 spans 15 amino acids. The germline gives CDR1 LNHDA, CDR2 SQIVND (reference sequence).

The V and J genes are TRBV3-1 (or the pseudogene TRBV3-2) and TRBJ2-3; D remains ambiguous. Trimming left V 3 bases short and J 6 bases short, with 4 bases between. Germline V gene sequence: CDR1 LGHDT, CDR2 YNNKEL (reference sequence). This CDR3 is 11 amino acids long. The DNA of the CDR3 is TGTGCCAGCAGCCAGAGCGATACGCAGTATTTT. Its translation is CASSQSDTQYF.

This chain uses TRBV12-3 or TRBV12-4 with TRBJ2-7, with D possibly TRBD2 on 6 matching bases. Trimming took off 4 bases at V and 3 bases at J, with 7 bases between the two ends. The CDR3 totals 12 residues. The CDR3 coding sequence is TGTGCCAGCAGTTGGGGGGACTACGAGCAGTACTTC. Translating it yields CASSWGDYEQYF.

This clone occurred a few times. The rearrangement uses TRBV27 and TRBJ2-7, with 8 bases aligning to TRBD1. Germline values: CDR1 MNHEY, CDR2 SMNVEV (reference sequence). The CDR3 totals 17 residues. V gave up 2 bases and J gave up 2 bases; unmatched junction bases: 11. The CDR3 is CASSLRGTGRGAYEQYV. The CDR3 bases are TGTGCCAGCAGTTTAAGGGGGACAGGTCGAGGGGCCTACGAGCAGTACGTC.

The genes are TRBV12-3 or TRBV12-4 and TRBJ2-2; possible D gene TRBD1, 5 bases. This CDR3 has 13 amino acids. V dropped 6 bases and J dropped 5 bases, with 10 bases sitting between them. CDR3 protein: CASSPAGTGELFF. CDR3 in DNA: TGTGCCAGCAGCCCAGCAGGGACCGGGGAGCTGTTTTTT.

The chain uses TRBV10-3 and TRBJ2-7; D is perhaps TRBD2 (5 bases). The CDR3 sequence is 13 residues long. V gave up 0 bases and J gave up 5 bases, with 8 bases separating them. Germline V gene sequence: CDR1 ENHRY, CDR2 SYGVKD. The CDR3 is CAISESTSNEQYF. The CDR3 bases are TGTGCCATCAGTGAGTCAACTAGTAACGAGCAGTACTTC.

The rearrangement joins TRBV4-1 to TRBJ2-6; TRBD1 agrees at 7 bases. The CDR3 totals 17 residues. In germline, CDR1 is MGHRA, CDR2 YSYEKL. The V and J ends lost 2 bases and 0 bases, in that order; junction bases with no gene match: 4. The CDR3 DNA reads as TGCGCCAGCAGCCAACCGGGACAGATCTCTGGGGCCAACGTCCTGACTTTC. Translation gives CASSQPGQISGANVLTF.

The chain combines TRBV18 with TRBJ2-7, with 8 bases that match TRBD1. The CDR3 has 12 amino acids. The V gene's germline CDR1 is KGHSH and CDR2 LQKENI. J lost 5 bases, V lost 6 bases, and 3 bases had no gene match. The CDR3 reads CASSPTGDEQYV. The CDR3 DNA reads TGTGCCAGCTCTCCGACAGGGGACGAGCAGTACGTC.

The chain joins TRBV9 to TRBJ2-1, with D perhaps TRBD1 (6 bases). The CDR3 loop spans 15 amino acids. V was trimmed by 6 bases and J by 0 bases, leaving 13 bases between them. CDR1 is SGDLS and CDR2 is YYNGEE in the germline V gene. Here the CDR3 DNA reads TGTGCCAGCACCCCCCAGGGGAGCTCCTACAATGAGCAGTTCTTC. It translates to CASTPQGSSYNEQFF.

This clone was seen only a few times. The chain is built from TRBV4-2 and TRBJ2-7; weak D call: TRBD1 (6 bases). Germline loops: CDR1 LGHNA, CDR2 YNFKEQ. The CDR3 is made up of 16 amino acids. Between the trimmed V and J ends, which lost 0 bases and 6 bases, there was a span of 18 bases. The CDR3 here is CASSQDPQGPQGEQYF. CDR3 in DNA: TGTGCCAGCAGCCAAGATCCGCAGGGGCCTCAGGGCGAGCAGTACTTC.

This chain connects TRBV28 to TRBJ2-2, with a tentative D call TRBD2 (5 bases). Trimming cost V 7 bases and J 3 bases, with 9 bases left between them. The CDR3 is 13 residues long. CDR1 and CDR2 from the germline V gene are MDHEN and SYDVKM. The CDR3 spells CASIRGDTGELFF. The CDR3 DNA reads TGTGCCAGCATCCGGGGTGACACCGGGGAGCTGTTTTTT. Variable domain in full (rest from reference TRBV28 and TRBJ2-2): DVKVTQSSRYLVKRTGEKVFLECVQDMDHENMFWYRQDPGLGLRLIYFSYDVKMKEKGDIPEGYSVSREKKERFSLILESASTNQTSMYLCASIRGDTGELFFGEGSRLTVL.

This clone was observed a handful of times. J is TRBJ2-2 and V is TRBV2; a weak D match, TRBD1 (6 bases). CDR3 length: 13 amino acids. From germline, CDR1 is SNHLY and CDR2 FYNNEI. Trimming removed 5 bases from V and 6 bases from J, with 10 bases in between. As DNA, the CDR3 is TGTGCCAGCAGTAGCAGGGGTTCCGGGGAGCTGTTTTTT. Translating it yields CASSSRGSGELFF. Full variable domain (outside the CDR3, taken from reference TRBV2 and TRBJ2-2): EPEVTQTPSHQVTQMGQEVILRCVPISNHLYFYWYRQILGQKVEFLVSFYNNEISEKSEIFDDQFSVERPDGSNFTLKIRSTKLEDSAMYFCASSSRGSGELFFGEGSRLTVL.

The chain joins TRBV19 to TRBJ2-5; 8 bases align to TRBD2. Germline V gene sequence: CDR1 LNHDA, CDR2 SQIVND (reference sequence). The CDR3 is 14 residues long. Germline trimming cut 3 bases from V and 1 base from J; bases unmatched to any gene: 1. CDR3 residues: CASSMTSAQETQYF. CDR3 sequence (DNA): TGTGCCAGTAGTATGACTAGCGCCCAAGAGACCCAGTACTTC.

This chain links TRBV28 with TRBJ2-3; tentatively, D is TRBD1 (6 bases). This CDR3 has 14 residues. Germline-derived CDR1 and CDR2 are MDHEN and SYDVKM. With 6 bases removed from V and 6 bases from J, the gap between germline ends came to 16 bases. CDR3 coding DNA: TGTGCCAGCAGCTTTGACAGGAGCGTCGATACGCAGTATTTT. Translation: CASSFDRSVDTQYF. Drawing the rest from reference TRBV28 and TRBJ2-3, the complete variable domain is DVKVTQSSRYLVKRTGEKVFLECVQDMDHENMFWYRQDPGLGLRLIYFSYDVKMKEKGDIPEGYSVSREKKERFSLILESASTNQTSMYLCASSFDRSVDTQYFGPGTRLTVL.

This chain joins TRBV2 and TRBJ2-1; TRBD2 agrees at 11 bases. Germline V lookup: CDR1 SNHLY, CDR2 FYNNEI. The CDR3 is made up of 17 amino acids. The V gene end was trimmed by 6 bases and the J gene end by 3 bases; junction bases not matched to a gene: 10. Here the CDR3 DNA reads TGTGCCAGCAGACTTAGACTAGCGGGGCCCAGCTACAATGAGCAGTTCTTC. Translated, it gives CASRLRLAGPSYNEQFF. Full variable domain (outside the CDR3, taken from reference TRBV2 and TRBJ2-1): EPEVTQTPSHQVTQMGQEVILRCVPISNHLYFYWYRQILGQKVEFLVSFYNNEISEKSEIFDDQFSVERPDGSNFTLKIRSTKLEDSAMYFCASRLRLAGPSYNEQFFGPGTRLTVL.

The rearrangement uses TRBV5-1 and TRBJ2-1, with 10 bases aligning to TRBD1. The junction had 16 bases not matched to a gene; V was cut back by 4 bases and J by 15 bases. Germline loops: CDR1 SGHRS, CDR2 YFSETQ. The CDR3 covers 15 residues. DNA for the CDR3: TGCGCCAGCAGCCCAAGTGCTAGGGACAGGGGTTCGCTGTTCTTC. It translates to CASSPSARDRGSLFF.

This rearrangement joins TRBV2 to TRBJ1-1; D gene unclear. The germline V gene has CDR1 SNHLY and CDR2 FYNNEI. Between the trimmed V and J ends, which lost 5 bases and 4 bases, there was a span of 11 bases. The CDR3 covers 13 residues. In nucleotides, the CDR3 is TGTGCCAGCAGTTACCGTCCACTCACTGAAGCTTTCTTT. It specifies CASSYRPLTEAFF.

The chain recombines TRBV4-1 with TRBJ2-7; 7 positions match TRBD1. V lost 4 bases to trimming and J lost 0 bases; unmatched junction nucleotides: 9. Germline V gene sequence: CDR1 MGHRA, CDR2 YSYEKL. The CDR3 has 16 residues. The CDR3 region has the DNA TGCGCCAGCAGCCCAGAAACAGGGGTCCTCTCCTACGAGCAGTACTTC. It codes for CASSPETGVLSYEQYF.

The chain employs TRBV27 and TRBJ2-4, with D perhaps matching TRBD1 (6 bases). The V gene lost 2 bases and the J gene lost 1 base, with 12 bases spanning the gap. CDR3 size: 16 residues. CDR1 and CDR2 (germline): MNHEY, SMNVEV (reference sequence). The CDR3 reads CASSLRQGQAKNIQYF. The CDR3 DNA reads TGTGCCAGCAGTTTAAGGCAGGGGCAGGCCAAAAACATTCAGTACTTC.

The chain uses TRBV30 and TRBJ2-1, with 8 nucleotides matching TRBD2. Unmatched junction bases numbered 3, after V lost 3 bases and J lost 2 bases. This CDR3 is built from 14 residues. Germline CDR1 GTSNPN, CDR2 SVGIG (reference sequence). CDR3 coding DNA: TGTGCCTGGAGCCGGGGGGGGCCCTACAATGAGCAGTTCTTC. Translating it yields CAWSRGGPYNEQFF.

This chain links TRBV5-5 with TRBJ2-1; a weak D match, TRBD1 (6 bases). Germline values: CDR1 SGHKS, CDR2 YYEKEE (reference sequence). V gave up 3 bases and J gave up 1 base, with 11 bases separating them. The CDR3 sequence is 15 residues long. The DNA for the CDR3 is TGTGCCAGCAGCTCAACAGGGATATCCTACAATGAGCAGTTCTTC. This translates into CASSSTGISYNEQFF.

The chain combines TRBV28 with TRBJ1-5, with 9 bases fitting TRBD1. The CDR3 is made up of 16 amino acids. V dropped 6 bases and J dropped 6; count of bases not matched to a gene: 12. CDR1 and CDR2 (germline): MDHEN, SYDVKM. The CDR3 loop is CASRPPGTGIGQPQHF. CDR3 nucleotide sequence: TGTGCCAGCAGACCACCCGGGACAGGGATTGGTCAGCCCCAGCATTTT.